These T cell receptor beta chains were read from a single sample in a study of T-cell memory formation after mild COVID-19. Each CDR3 protein is one row after TCRdb ran MiXCR on the 5' RACE reads. The profile shows hundreds of thousands of distinct CDR3 sequences, about 15% of them singletons. What was sequenced was PBMCs or a T cell subset sorted from them (not recorded which). The receptors originated from a man aged 18 to 35 who had mild COVID-19 (a few samples of this study predate the infection). Cell type and time point are not known. Both conserved end residues are part of each CDR3. D genes are given only for firm matches. Size values are once, few and many counts, or a class for expanded clones, and some rows have none.

clone_size	cdr3_length	d_call	v_call	j_call	cdr3_aa	cdr3_nt
few	15	-	TRBV20-1	TRBJ2-3	CSATWTGLVTDTQYF	TGCAGTGCAACCTGGACGGGGCTGGTCACAGATACGCAGTATTTT
few	15	-	TRBV5-1	TRBJ1-1	CASSLGGREDTEAFF	TGCGCCAGCAGCTTGGGGGGCAGGGAAGACACTGAAGCTTTCTTT
-	19	-	TRBV6-2/TRBV6-3	TRBJ2-2	CASSPTKRTALLNTGELFF	TGTGCCAGCAGTCCAACAAAACGGACGGCTCTTTTGAACACCGGGGAGCTGTTTTTT
-	17	TRBD2	TRBV5-1	TRBJ2-2	CASSLASGGADTGELFF	TGCGCCAGCAGCTTGGCTAGCGGGGGGGCCGACACCGGGGAGCTGTTTTTT
few	13	-	TRBV29-1	TRBJ1-5	CSVADGGYQPQHF	TGCAGCGTTGCGGACGGAGGATATCAGCCCCAGCATTTT
-	14	-	TRBV23-1	TRBJ2-7	CASSQCRLTYEQYF	TGCGCCAGCAGTCAGTGTCGATTGACCTACGAGCAGTACTTC
few	14	TRBD1	TRBV4-1	TRBJ1-2	CASSLRQGSGGYTF	TGCGCCAGCAGCCTTCGACAGGGTTCGGGAGGCTACACCTTC
few	14	-	TRBV4-2	TRBJ1-1	CASSQDRWDTEAFF	TGTGCCAGCAGCCAAGATCGGTGGGACACTGAAGCTTTCTTT
many	14	TRBD1	TRBV12-3/TRBV12-4	TRBJ2-7	CASSLTGAGDEQYF	TGTGCCAGCAGCCTGACAGGGGCAGGTGACGAGCAGTACTTC
few	15	-	TRBV20-1	TRBJ1-5	CSARRASTFRQPQHF	TGCAGTGCTAGACGGGCCAGTACGTTTCGTCAGCCCCAGCATTTT
few	14	-	TRBV7-2	TRBJ2-1	CASSLERTEVEQFF	TGTGCCAGCAGCTTAGAACGGACGGAGGTTGAGCAGTTCTTC
few	14	TRBD1	TRBV28	TRBJ1-5	CASSWGGTGQPQHF	TGTGCCAGCAGTTGGGGGGGGACAGGTCAGCCCCAGCATTTT
-	14	TRBD1	TRBV5-1	TRBJ1-2	CASSLTTGVYGYTF	TGCGCCAGCAGCTTGACAACAGGGGTCTATGGCTACACCTTC